The T cell receptor beta chain under discussion was sequenced for a study of blood T cell repertoires in COVID-19. About the study: PBMCs, B-cell-depleted T cells, or T cells provided the cDNA or gDNA that made up the material.

Profiling relied on immunoSEQ multiplex PCR, and the TCRdb table lists in-frame clones only, not all of them. Altogether about 75,000 clones are present, around 89% being singletons, with the ten largest covering approximately 20%. The source is a human donor in a cohort sampled during active COVID-19. Specimen: peripheral blood.

DNA for the CDR3: TGTGCCAGCAGTTCAGGGACTAGCGGGTCCTACGAGCAGTACTTC. It specifies CASSSGTSGSYEQYF. This chain links TRBV28 with TRBJ2-7; 12 bases fit TRBD2. The germline V gene encodes CDR1 MDHEN and CDR2 SYDVKM. Germline trimming cut 4 bases from V and 1 base from J; bases unmatched to any gene: 2. The CDR3 contains 15 residues.